The rows below give T cell receptor beta chains drawn from one sample of a study of blood T cells in healthy people across ages. TCRdb re-analysed the 5' RACE reads in MiXCR, keeping a single row per CDR3 protein. The sample shows 1.5 million to 2 million distinct CDR3 sequences, about 39% of them seen only once. The sample comprised blood. The source is a human donor in good health. CDR3s include the opening cysteine and the closing phenylalanine or tryptophan. The D gene is left open where the match is weak. Part of the rows lack a size; the others show once, few, many or a class for expanded clones.

j_call cdr3_length clone_size d_call v_call cdr3_aa cdr3_nt
TRBJ2-7 12 . . TRBV20-1 CSGLGGSYEQYF TGCAGTGGGCTAGGGGGCTCCTACGAGCAGTACTTC
TRBJ1-4 14 . . TRBV12-3/TRBV12-4 CASSLSRDNEKLFF TGTGCCAGCAGTTTATCAAGAGATAATGAAAAACTGTTTTTT
TRBJ1-2 16 few . TRBV9 CASRGHGPQLNYGYTF TGTGCCAGCAGGGGGCACGGGCCTCAACTAAACTATGGCTACACCTTC
TRBJ2-5 16 . TRBD1 TRBV7-2 CASSLVPDRGSETQYF TGCGCCAGCAGCTTAGTCCCGGACAGGGGGTCGGAGACCCAGTACTTC
TRBJ2-5 14 . . TRBV7-9 CASSLGLIKETQYF TGTGCCAGCAGCTTAGGGCTGATAAAAGAGACCCAGTACTTC
TRBJ2-5 18 few TRBD2 TRBV13 CASSLSEPPAGTQETQYF TGTGCCAGCAGCTTAAGTGAACCCCCAGCGGGAACCCAAGAGACCCAGTACTTC
TRBJ2-7 14 few . TRBV5-1 CASKQGSSSYEQYF TGCGCCAGCAAACAGGGAAGCTCCTCCTACGAGCAGTACTTC
TRBJ1-4 13 . TRBD1 TRBV20-1 CSAPTGGNEKLFF TGCAGTGCCCCGACAGGGGGCAACGAAAAACTGTTTTTT
TRBJ2-5 13 few . TRBV7-3 CASSYLAHETQYF TGTGCCAGCAGCTATCTAGCACATGAGACCCAGTACTTC
TRBJ2-5 13 . TRBD1 TRBV7-2 CASSFGQEGTQYF TGTGCCAGCAGCTTCGGACAGGAAGGGACCCAGTACTTC
TRBJ2-1 16 few TRBD2 TRBV7-3 CASSSGRLAGGGEQFF TGTGCCAGCAGCTCGGGTCGACTAGCTGGGGGTGGTGAGCAGTTCTTC
TRBJ1-1 13 once . TRBV7-9 CASSLEASLEAFF TGTGCCAGCAGCTTAGAGGCAAGCCTTGAAGCTTTCTTT
TRBJ2-7 15 . TRBD1 TRBV7-3 CASSLSGQGDYEQYF TGTGCCAGCAGCTTAAGTGGACAGGGTGACTACGAGCAGTACTTC
TRBJ1-2 13 few . TRBV12-5 CASGLPPDYGYTF TGTGCTAGTGGTTTGCCGCCTGACTATGGCTACACCTTC
TRBJ1-2 15 . TRBD1 TRBV9 CASSTGTGEVNGYTF TGTGCCAGCAGCACAGGGACAGGGGAGGTAAATGGCTACACCTTC
TRBJ2-7 12 many . TRBV18 CASSPETYEQYF TGTGCCAGCTCACCAGAGACCTACGAGCAGTACTTC
TRBJ2-7 16 . TRBD1 TRBV20-1 CSVQPPYRGGGDEQYF TGCAGTGTCCAACCCCCGTACAGGGGCGGAGGTGACGAGCAGTACTTC
TRBJ1-2 13 . TRBD1 TRBV6-1 CAGDRTGIDGYTF TGTGCCGGCGATAGGACAGGGATAGATGGCTACACCTTC
TRBJ2-3 16 once TRBD2 TRBV28 CASSHGGASGTDTQYF TGTGCCAGCAGTCACGGGGGGGCCTCAGGCACAGATACGCAGTATTTT
TRBJ1-1 16 few . TRBV4-2 CASSQDGVGSWAEAFF TGTGCCAGCAGCCAAGATGGGGTAGGGTCCTGGGCTGAAGCTTTCTTT
TRBJ2-1 14 few TRBD2 TRBV29-1 CSVDVSGGRNEQFF TGCAGCGTTGACGTATCGGGGGGGCGTAATGAGCAGTTCTTC
TRBJ2-1 10 many . TRBV29-1 CSVGDNEQFF TGCAGCGTTGGGGACAATGAGCAGTTCTTC
TRBJ1-6 14 few TRBD1 TRBV7-6 CASSRTGLDSPLHF TGTGCCAGCAGCCGGACAGGTTTAGATTCACCCCTCCACTTT
TRBJ2-3 15 . TRBD1 TRBV9 CASNGSPDRANTQYF TGTGCCAGCAACGGATCCCCCGACAGGGCTAATACGCAGTATTTT
TRBJ2-4 14 . . TRBV4-2 CASSAVGYENIQYF TGTGCCAGCAGCGCAGTGGGATATGAAAACATTCAGTACTTC
TRBJ2-5 16 . TRBD1 TRBV5-1 CASSLEQQGAGKTQYF TGCGCCAGCAGCTTGGAACAACAGGGGGCGGGAAAGACCCAGTACTTC
TRBJ2-7 14 many TRBD1 TRBV7-2 CASSSGTATYEQYF TGTGCCAGCAGCTCCGGGACAGCCACCTACGAGCAGTACTTC
TRBJ2-1 15 once . TRBV12-3/TRBV12-4 CASSSQGPSYNEQFF TGTGCCAGCAGTTCGCAGGGACCTTCCTACAATGAGCAGTTCTTC
TRBJ1-2 19 . . TRBV9 CASSLPWAQQGKANYGYTF TGTGCCAGCAGCCTCCCTTGGGCCCAACAGGGTAAAGCTAACTATGGCTACACCTTC
TRBJ1-1 11 . . TRBV20-1 CSAYLRGDAFF TGCAGTGCTTACCTTCGGGGGGATGCTTTCTTT
TRBJ2-3 15 . . TRBV2 CASSDAPYPTDTQYF TGTGCCAGCAGTGACGCCCCTTACCCCACAGATACGCAGTATTTT
TRBJ1-1 13 . . TRBV28 CASSLPQGTEAFF TGTGCCAGCAGTCTCCCCCAGGGTACTGAAGCTTTCTTT
TRBJ1-1 14 . . TRBV6-1 CASSEVGTQTEAFF TGTGCCAGCAGTGAAGTAGGGACACAAACTGAAGCTTTCTTT
TRBJ2-3 17 few . TRBV6-6 CASSYSAGDGISDTQYF TGTGCCAGCAGTTACTCAGCCGGAGACGGAATTTCAGATACGCAGTATTTT
TRBJ2-1 12 . . TRBV20-1 CRAGQGYNEQFF TGCAGGGCAGGCCAGGGTTACAATGAGCAGTTCTTC
TRBJ2-7 10 many . TRBV10-2 CASGAPEQYF TGCGCCAGCGGAGCCCCCGAGCAGTACTTC
TRBJ2-7 14 . . TRBV20-1 CCARDVGGAHEQYF TGCTGTGCTAGAGATGTCGGCGGGGCCCACGAGCAGTACTTC
TRBJ2-7 15 . . TRBV9 CASSVANDRLDEQYF TGTGCCAGCAGCGTAGCTAATGACAGGCTCGACGAGCAGTACTTC
TRBJ2-7 16 few . TRBV7-9 CASSFGTPNKGYEQYF TGTGCCAGCAGCTTCGGGACACCAAACAAGGGTTACGAGCAGTACTTC